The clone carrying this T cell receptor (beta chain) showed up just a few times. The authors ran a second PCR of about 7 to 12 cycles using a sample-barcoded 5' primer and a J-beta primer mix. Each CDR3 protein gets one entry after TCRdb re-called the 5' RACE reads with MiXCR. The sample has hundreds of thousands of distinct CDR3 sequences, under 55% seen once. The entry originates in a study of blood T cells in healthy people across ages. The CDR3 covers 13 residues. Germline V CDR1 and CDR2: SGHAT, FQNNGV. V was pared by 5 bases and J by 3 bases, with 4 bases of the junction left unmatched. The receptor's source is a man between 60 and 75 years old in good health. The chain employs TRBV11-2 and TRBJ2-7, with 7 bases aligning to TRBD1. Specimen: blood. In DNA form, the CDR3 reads TGTGCCAGCAGCCGGGACAGTCACTACGAGCAGTACTTC. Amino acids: CASSRDSHYEQYF.